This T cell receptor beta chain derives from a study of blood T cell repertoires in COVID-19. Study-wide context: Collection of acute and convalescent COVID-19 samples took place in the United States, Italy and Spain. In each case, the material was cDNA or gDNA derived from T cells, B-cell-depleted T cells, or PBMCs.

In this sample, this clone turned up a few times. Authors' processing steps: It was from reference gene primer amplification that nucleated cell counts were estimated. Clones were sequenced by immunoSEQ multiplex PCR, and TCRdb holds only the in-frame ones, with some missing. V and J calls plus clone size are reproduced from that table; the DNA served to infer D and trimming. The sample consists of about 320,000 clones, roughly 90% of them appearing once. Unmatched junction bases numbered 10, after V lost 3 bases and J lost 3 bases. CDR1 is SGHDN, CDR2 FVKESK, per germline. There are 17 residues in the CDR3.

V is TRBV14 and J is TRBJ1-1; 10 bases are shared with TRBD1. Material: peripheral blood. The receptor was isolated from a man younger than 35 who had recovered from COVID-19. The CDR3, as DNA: TGTGCCAGCAGCCAGGACCGGGACAGGGGTTCTGACACTGAAGCTTTCTTT. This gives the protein CASSQDRDRGSDTEAFF.